These T cell receptor beta chains were read from a single sample in a study of blood T cells in healthy people across ages. TCRdb re-called the 5' RACE reads with MiXCR, one entry per CDR3 protein. In the table there are 1.5 million to 2 million distinct CDR3 sequences, approximately 40% of which are singletons. What was sequenced was blood. The origin of the receptors is a human donor in good health. Both conserved end residues are part of each CDR3. A D gene is named only where the DNA matches it firmly. Clone size is shown for a subset of rows, as once, few, many or a class of expanded clone.

TRBV6-6,NA,13,TRBJ2-3,few,TGTGCCAGCAGTTGGGACCTTACAGATACGCAGTATTTT,CASSWDLTDTQYF
TRBV12-3/TRBV12-4,NA,13,TRBJ1-5,NA,TGTGCCAGCACCGAACAGGGTGATCAGCCCCAGCATTTT,CASTEQGDQPQHF
TRBV12-3/TRBV12-4,NA,11,TRBJ2-5,medium-sized,TGTGCCAGCAGCTTAGCGGAGACCCAGTACTTC,CASSLAETQYF
TRBV29-1,NA,16,TRBJ1-2,few,TGCAGCGCCCACGATCGGAACAGGGAAGAGAGCTATGGCTACACCTTC,CSAHDRNREESYGYTF
TRBV4-1,TRBD2,17,TRBJ2-1,NA,TGCGCCAGCAGCCCTTTACTCGGGACTAGCCGGAAGGATGAGCAGTTCTTC,CASSPLLGTSRKDEQFF
TRBV20-1,TRBD1,15,TRBJ1-4,few,TGCAGTGCTAGCTTCCCGGGACAGGGGTTAGAAAAACTGTTTTTT,CSASFPGQGLEKLFF
TRBV5-6,TRBD1,15,TRBJ1-2,NA,TGTGCCAGCAGCTTGCGAGACAGGGAAGTGTATGGCTACACCTTC,CASSLRDREVYGYTF
TRBV5-4,NA,14,TRBJ2-1,NA,TGTGCCAGCAGCTTGTCTATTAGTATCGGTGAGCAGTTCTTC,CASSLSISIGEQFF
TRBV27,NA,15,TRBJ2-7,few,TGTGCCAGCAGTCCCGTCGGGGGATATACCTACGAGCAGTACTTC,CASSPVGGYTYEQYF
TRBV5-1,NA,15,TRBJ2-3,NA,TGCGCCAGCAGCTTGCGCATCAGCTCCACAGATACGCAGTATTTT,CASSLRISSTDTQYF
TRBV11-1,NA,13,TRBJ2-2,NA,TGTGCCAGCAGCTTACAGGGGGGCGGGGAGCTGTTTTTT,CASSLQGGGELFF
TRBV5-1,TRBD1,15,TRBJ2-4,few,TGCGCCAGCAGACAGGGGGGAGAAGCCAAAAACATTCAGTACTTC,CASRQGGEAKNIQYF
TRBV6-6,TRBD1,13,TRBJ2-1,many,TGTGCCAGCAGTTTACAGGGGCCCAATGAGCAGTTCTTC,CASSLQGPNEQFF
TRBV6-2/TRBV6-3,NA,14,TRBJ2-4,once,TGTGCCAGCAGTTCACAGGGAGCGGTGGGCATTCAGTACTTC,CASSSQGAVGIQYF
TRBV29-1,NA,12,TRBJ1-4,few,TGCAGCGTTGCTTTCTCCTATGAAAAACTGTTTTTT,CSVAFSYEKLFF
TRBV2,NA,12,TRBJ2-7,many,TGTGCCAGCAGCGGGACCCCCTACGAGCAGTACTTC,CASSGTPYEQYF
TRBV7-2,TRBD1,16,TRBJ1-5,NA,TGTGCCAGCAGCGGAACAGGGGGTATTAGCAATCAGCCCCAGCATTTT,CASSGTGGISNQPQHF
TRBV20-1,TRBD2,14,TRBJ2-7,NA,TGCAGTGCTATCGGACTAGCGGGGACCTACGAGCAGTACTTC,CSAIGLAGTYEQYF
TRBV20-1,TRBD2,16,TRBJ2-1,NA,TGCAGTGCTAGCACCAGGGGCGGGGGGGCATACAATGAGCAGTTCTTC,CSASTRGGGAYNEQFF
TRBV10-3,NA,15,TRBJ1-6,NA,TGTGCCATCGGGGCCTCTAGCTCCTATAATTCACCCCTCCACTTT,CAIGASSSYNSPLHF